A single sample is the source of the 26 T cell receptor beta chains below, sequenced in a study of neurological immune-mediated disorders (dated by TCRdb to about 2019). Libraries were made using 5' RACE. Sequencing was performed on an Illumina HiSeq 2500. In-frame beta chains were kept once TCRdb had trimmed the public reads at Q25 with fastp and called clones with MiXCR. Rows with a matching CDR3 protein are joined into one entry that keeps the most common DNA and genes. The sample profile shows over 45,000 distinct CDR3 sequences; around 25% of them were found once. The ten largest account for roughly 25% of the sample. The sequencing sample was made of PBMCs. The receptors here all came from a woman aged 70-85 years in good health.

This clonotype was counted at least ten times. This chain joins TRBV20-1 and TRBJ1-6; D is unresolved. The CDR3 has 16 amino acids. The V and J ends lost 1 base and 0 bases respectively, with 10 bases between them. Germline lookup yields CDR1 DFQATT and CDR2 SNEGSKA (reference sequence). In nucleotides, the CDR3 is TGCAGTGCTAGAGTGACGGCCAGCTCCTATAATTCACCCCTCCACTTT. Translating it yields CSARVTASSYNSPLHF.

This sequence joins TRBV5-1 and TRBJ1-4, with 7 bases aligning to TRBD1. The CDR3 runs 16 residues. The V and J ends lost 6 bases and 0 bases, in that order; junction bases with no gene match: 8. Germline CDR1 SGHRS, CDR2 YFSETQ. The CDR3 DNA sequence: TGCGCCAGCATCTCAGGACAGGCCTCAACTAATGAAAAACTGTTTTTT. As protein: CASISGQASTNEKLFF.

This clonotype was seen repeatedly, ten times or more. V is TRBV24-1 and J is TRBJ2-3, with TRBD1 identical over 7 bases. The V and J ends lost 11 bases and 2 bases, in that order; junction bases with no gene match: 3. Germline V lookup: CDR1 KGHDR, CDR2 SFDVKD. The CDR3 runs 12 residues. For the CDR3, the DNA is TGTGCCATTGGACAGGACACAGATACGCAGTATTTT. This gives the protein CAIGQDTDTQYF.

V usage is TRBV27 and J usage is TRBJ2-2; D remains ambiguous. This CDR3 contains 13 residues. The germline V gene has CDR1 MNHEY and CDR2 SMNVEV (reference sequence). The V end was cut by 8 bases, the J end by 4 bases, with 11 bases between. CDR3 residues: CASRAYLTGELFF. The CDR3 nucleotides are TGTGCCAGCCGGGCCTACCTCACCGGGGAGCTGTTTTTT.

In its sample, this clonotype was seen many times. The CDR3 reads CASSLEGGRNRDTQYF. CDR3 bases: TGCGCCAGCAGCTTGGAAGGCGGGAGAAATCGAGATACGCAGTATTTT. The chain employs TRBV5-1 and TRBJ2-3; 7 positions match TRBD2. The CDR3 has 16 amino acids. J lost 5 bases, V lost 0 bases, and 9 bases had no gene match. Looked up from germline, CDR1 is SGHRS and CDR2 is YFSETQ.

This clonotype appeared a few times. This chain joins TRBV24-1 and TRBJ2-1; 14 bases map to TRBD2. The V gene end was trimmed by 3 bases and the J gene end by 12 bases; junction bases not matched to a gene: 9. This CDR3 has 16 amino acids. Looked up from germline, CDR1 is KGHDR and CDR2 is SFDVKD. CDR3 residues: CATSDPGTSGGSRQFF. Here the CDR3 DNA reads TGTGCCACCAGTGATCCTGGGACTAGCGGGGGATCTCGGCAGTTCTTC.

This chain links TRBV15 with TRBJ2-5; 8 bases map to TRBD1. The germline V gene encodes CDR1 LNHNV and CDR2 YYDKDF (reference sequence). Losses at the gene ends were 0 bases for V and 5 bases for J; bases not matched to a gene: 5. This CDR3 comprises 15 residues. CDR3 DNA sequence: TGTGCCACCAGCAGAGATCAGGGGGCGGCGGAGACCCAGTACTTC. It codes for CATSRDQGAAETQYF.

This clonotype was detected a few times. The chain couples TRBV7-2 to TRBJ2-3, with D possibly being TRBD2 (5 bases). This CDR3 has 15 residues. Germline V gene data show CDR1 as SGHTA and CDR2 as FQGNSA. Trimming left V 2 bases short and J 6 bases short, with 15 bases between. This CDR3 reads CASSLLGQAGDTQYF. The CDR3 DNA is TGTGCCAGCAGCTTACTAGGGCAGGCGGGTGATACGCAGTATTTT.

In this sample, this clonotype turned up many times. The chain links TRBV20-1 to TRBJ2-5; D not resolved. Germline-derived CDR1 and CDR2 are DFQATT and SNEGSKA (reference sequence). The germline V and J ends were trimmed by 0 bases and 0 bases, with 5 bases remaining between them. The CDR3 is 13 amino acids. In DNA, the CDR3 is TGCAGTGCTAGAGATAACTACCAAGAGACCCAGTACTTC. It specifies CSARDNYQETQYF.

Ten or more counts support this clonotype. The genes are TRBV18 and TRBJ2-5; possibly TRBD2 for D (6 bases). The germline gives CDR1 KGHSH, CDR2 LQKENI. Trimming cost V 3 bases and J 4 bases, with 9 bases left between them. This CDR3 has 13 amino acids. For the CDR3, the DNA is TGTGCCAGCTCACCTTCCGGGGGAGAGACCCAGTACTTC. This sequence encodes CASSPSGGETQYF.

The J gene is TRBJ1-1, the V gene TRBV7-9; maybe TRBD1 (5 bases). Germline CDR1 SEHNR, CDR2 FQNEAQ (reference sequence). V dropped 2 bases and J dropped 0 bases, with 10 bases sitting between them. The CDR3 spans 15 residues. The CDR3 DNA reads TGTGCCAGCAGCTTATGGGGGGATATGAACACTGAAGCTTTCTTT. This codes for CASSLWGDMNTEAFF.

This clonotype was recorded many times. V and J are TRBV7-2 and TRBJ1-1; D is unresolved. Between the trimmed V and J ends, which lost 3 bases and 1 base, there was a span of 9 bases. The CDR3 has 14 amino acids. Germline lookup yields CDR1 SGHTA and CDR2 FQGNSA. CDR3 nucleotide sequence: TGTGCCAGCAGCTTTATTTCAGGGAACACTGAAGCTTTCTTT. Translation gives CASSFISGNTEAFF. The variable domain in full, completed from reference TRBV7-2 and TRBJ1-1, reads GAGVSQSPSNKVTEKGKDVELRCDPISGHTALYWYRQSLGQGLEFLIYFQGNSAPDKSGLPSDRFSAERTGGSVSTLTIQRTQQEDSAVYLCASSFISGNTEAFFGQGTRLTVV.

This clonotype was found many times. The DNA of the CDR3 is TGCGCCAGCAGCGGTCTAGCGGGAGCCCCAAGCACAGATACGCAGTATTTT. This translates into CASSGLAGAPSTDTQYF. The rearrangement joins TRBV5-1 to TRBJ2-3; 10 nucleotides agree with TRBD2. This CDR3 has 17 residues. V was clipped by 4 bases and J by 0 bases; unmatched bases: 8. Germline V gives CDR1 SGHRS, CDR2 YFSETQ.

This clonotype was seen ten or more times. The chain employs TRBV5-1 and TRBJ1-1; a possible D gene is TRBD1 (5 bases). Trimming took off 1 base at V and 4 bases at J, with 14 bases between the two ends. CDR1 is SGHRS, CDR2 YFSETQ, per germline. The CDR3 is 15 residues long. The CDR3 DNA is TGCGCCAGCAGCTTGCACCCTATCGGGGCCACTGAAGCTTTCTTT. Its protein is CASSLHPIGATEAFF.

This clonotype was counted at least ten times. This chain links TRBV27 with TRBJ1-1; no reliable D call. Germline CDR1 reads MNHEY; CDR2 reads SMNVEV (reference sequence). The CDR3 consists of 13 residues. Between the trimmed V and J ends, which lost 6 bases and 0 bases, there was a span of 8 bases. The DNA for the CDR3 is TGTGCCAGCAGAAATCAGGTGAACACTGAAGCTTTCTTT. This sequence encodes CASRNQVNTEAFF.

This clonotype was observed many times. The J gene is TRBJ1-6, the V gene TRBV20-1, with D possibly TRBD1 on 5 matching bases. This CDR3 is 16 amino acids long. Trimming shortened V by 0 bases and J by 3 bases, and 12 bases separated the two germline ends. CDR1 and CDR2 (germline): DFQATT, SNEGSKA (reference sequence). As DNA, the CDR3 is TGCAGTGCTAGAGATCATAAGCAGGGCTATAATTCACCCCTCCACTTT. This translates into CSARDHKQGYNSPLHF.

This clonotype was seen many times. The chain employs TRBV9 and TRBJ1-6, with D unresolved. V was trimmed by 2 bases and J by 10 bases, leaving 13 bases between them. Germline loops: CDR1 SGDLS, CDR2 YYNGEE. The length of the CDR3 is 14 residues. The CDR3 DNA sequence: TGTGCCAGCAGCGTGGGGATATGGGAATCACCCCTCCACTTT. It specifies CASSVGIWESPLHF.

The chain carries TRBV5-1 and TRBJ2-5; either TRBD1 or TRBD2 may fit D (5 bases each). Per germline, CDR1 SGHRS and CDR2 YFSETQ. This CDR3 contains 16 residues. Trimming removed 4 bases from V and 7 bases from J, with 23 bases in between. The CDR3 sequence: CASSMQSGATLGTQYF. The CDR3 DNA is TGCGCCAGCAGCATGCAGTCCGGGGCGACTCTGGGGACCCAGTACTTC. Based on the CDR3 plus reference TRBV5-1 and TRBJ2-5, the full variable domain is KAGVTQTPRYLIKTRGQQVTLSCSPISGHRSVSWYQQTPGQGLQFLFEYFSETQRNKGNFPGRFSGRQFSNSRSEMNVSTLELGDSALYLCASSMQSGATLGTQYFGPGTRLLVL.

This clonotype was observed many times. V and J are TRBV25-1 and TRBJ2-5; tentative D call: TRBD1 (6 bases). Between the trimmed V and J ends, which lost 3 bases and 2 bases, there was a span of 16 bases. Germline CDR1 MGHDK, CDR2 SYGVNS. CDR3 length: 16 amino acids. For the CDR3, the DNA is TGTGCCAGCAGTGATCCCTCAGGGGTAGAGCAAGAGACCCAGTACTTC. Translated: CASSDPSGVEQETQYF.

This clonotype has a count of ten or more. The chain combines TRBV3-1 with TRBJ2-7; D may be TRBD1 (5 bases). CDR1 and CDR2 from the germline V gene are LGHDT and YNNKEL (reference sequence). The length of the CDR3 is 11 residues. With 4 bases removed from V and 6 bases from J, the gap between germline ends came to 7 bases. CDR3 in amino acids: CASSRGIEQYF. CDR3 in DNA: TGTGCCAGCAGCCGGGGCATCGAGCAGTACTTC.

About this clonotype itself: At one boundary the junction diverges from the germline segment, which might be a read error. The rearrangement uses TRBV4-2 and TRBJ2-1; D unresolved. This CDR3 spans 13 amino acids. Germline assignment: CDR1 LGHNA and CDR2 YNFKEQ. The CDR3 loop reads CASSQDRYNERFF. In nucleotides, the CDR3 is TGTGCCAGCAGCCAAGATCGCTACAATGAGCGGTTCTTC.

This clonotype was seen at least ten times. The rearrangement uses TRBV7-2 and TRBJ1-1; D ambiguous. The CDR3 covers 15 residues. Germline lookup yields CDR1 SGHTA and CDR2 FQGNSA. Trimming removed 1 base from V and 4 bases from J, with 13 bases in between. DNA for the CDR3: TGTGCCAGCAGCTTAGTGGGTGGGATGGCCACTGAAGCTTTCTTT. This codes for CASSLVGGMATEAFF.

This clonotype has ten or more counts. The rearrangement joins TRBV27 to TRBJ1-2; a possible D gene is TRBD1 (6 bases). Germline V gives CDR1 MNHEY, CDR2 SMNVEV (reference sequence). The CDR3 runs to 13 residues. Trimming pared 6 bases from V and 8 bases from J, leaving 16 bases between. CDR3 sequence: CASSFQGGSGYTF. Here the CDR3 DNA reads TGTGCCAGCAGCTTTCAAGGGGGGTCAGGCTACACCTTC.

This clonotype was observed a handful of times. The chain has TRBV20-1 and TRBJ2-7, with D uncertain. Trimming shortened V by 3 bases and J by 6 bases, and 12 bases separated the two germline ends. Germline CDR1 and CDR2: DFQATT and SNEGSKA (reference sequence). The CDR3 length is 12 residues. The CDR3, as DNA: TGCAGTGCTAGCTACGGGTTTAGCGAGCAGTACTTC. This sequence encodes CSASYGFSEQYF.

In this sample, this clonotype turned up many times. This chain links TRBV5-1 with TRBJ1-4; D unresolved. The CDR3 extends over 14 amino acids. Germline CDR1 reads SGHRS; CDR2 reads YFSETQ. Trimming shortened V by 0 bases and J by 7 bases, and 10 bases separated the two germline ends. This chain's CDR3 is CASSLDHVREKLFF. The CDR3 DNA reads as TGCGCCAGCAGCTTGGATCATGTGCGTGAAAAACTGTTTTTT. Full variable domain (outside the CDR3, taken from reference TRBV5-1 and TRBJ1-4): KAGVTQTPRYLIKTRGQQVTLSCSPISGHRSVSWYQQTPGQGLQFLFEYFSETQRNKGNFPGRFSGRQFSNSRSEMNVSTLELGDSALYLCASSLDHVREKLFFGSGTQLSVL.

This clonotype was recorded at least ten times. The chain recombines TRBV13 with TRBJ2-1; no clear D gene. From germline, CDR1 is PRHDT and CDR2 FYEKMQ (reference sequence). CDR3 size: 13 residues. Trimming pared 3 bases from V and 6 bases from J, leaving 9 bases between. CDR3 sequence reads: CASSLALGNEQFF. For the CDR3, the DNA is TGTGCCAGCAGCTTGGCCCTGGGCAATGAGCAGTTCTTC.